A single TCR beta chain is shown here with its context. Its antigen is as yet unknown. V was shortened by 1 base and J by 2 bases, with 17 bases between the two germline ends. CDR1 and CDR2 (germline): MGHRA, YSYEKL. This CDR3 spans 17 amino acids. TCRdb used MiXCR to reprocess the reads, holding one entry per CDR3 protein. The table lists hundreds of thousands of distinct CDR3 sequences, about 9.2% of them singletons. This sample is drawn from a study of T cell repertoires in cytomegalovirus infection. Looking at the study overall: Matching HLA type, along with CMV infection, was indicated by public TCR beta signatures. Study-level points and caveats: Ex vivo responses were dominated by HLA-C-restricted CMV-specific TCR beta clonotypes. Summed frequency of public TCR beta families distinguished CMV carriers with the relevant HLA.

This sequence joins TRBV4-1 and TRBJ1-2; no clear D gene. The clonotype originates from a human donor in good health (CMV status not recorded). Some clones in this sample may be carry-over from other donors' samples. Sequences were obtained from PBMCs. CDR3 coding DNA: TGCGCCAGCAGCCAAGTCGACGGGGTCAGACTAAACTATGGCTACACCTTC. Protein sequence: CASSQVDGVRLNYGYTF.